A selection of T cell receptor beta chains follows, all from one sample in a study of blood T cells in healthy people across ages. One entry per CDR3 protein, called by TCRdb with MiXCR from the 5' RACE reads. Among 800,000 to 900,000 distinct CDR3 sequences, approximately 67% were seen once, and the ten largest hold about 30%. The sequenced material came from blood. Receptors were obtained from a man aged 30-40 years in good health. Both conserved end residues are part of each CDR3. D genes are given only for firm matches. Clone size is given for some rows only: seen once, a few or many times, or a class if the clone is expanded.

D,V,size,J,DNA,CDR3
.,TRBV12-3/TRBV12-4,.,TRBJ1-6,TGTGCCAGCAGCTGGGGAGGCCAACGTGACATGGATAATTCACCCCTCCACTTT,CASSWGGQRDMDNSPLHF
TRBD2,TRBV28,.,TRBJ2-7,TGTGCCAGCAGGACTAGCGGGGGACAAATCTACGAGCAGTACTTC,CASRTSGGQIYEQYF
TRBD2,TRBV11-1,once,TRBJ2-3,TGTGCCAGCAGCATTAGCGTAGCGGGAGGCACAGATACGCAGTATTTT,CASSISVAGGTDTQYF
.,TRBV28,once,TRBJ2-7,TGTGCCAGCAGGACCACAGGGTCCCGGAATGAGCAGTACTTC,CASRTTGSRNEQYF
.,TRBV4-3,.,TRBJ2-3,TGCGCCAGCAGCCAAGACCACCCTAGTGTAGATACGCAGTATTTT,CASSQDHPSVDTQYF
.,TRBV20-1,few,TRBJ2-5,TGCAGTGCTAGAAACCCAACCTGGGAGACCCAGTACTTC,CSARNPTWETQYF
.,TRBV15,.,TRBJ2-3,TGTGCCACCAGCAGAGATGGGGCAGGGGACACAGATACGCAGTATTTT,CATSRDGAGDTDTQYF
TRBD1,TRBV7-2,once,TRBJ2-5,TGTGCCAGCAGCGTAGGGACAGGGCCGGAGACCCAGTACTTC,CASSVGTGPETQYF
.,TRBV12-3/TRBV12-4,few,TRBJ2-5,TGTGCCAGCAGTTCATCTGACGGGAAAGAGACCCAGTACTTC,CASSSSDGKETQYF
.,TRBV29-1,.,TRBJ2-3,TGCAGCGAGGGTACAGATACGCAGTATTTT,CSEGTDTQYF
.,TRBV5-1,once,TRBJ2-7,TGCGCCAGCAGCTTACTGACCAGCTCCTACGAGCAGTACTTC,CASSLLTSSYEQYF
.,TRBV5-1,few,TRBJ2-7,TGCGCCAGCAGCTTGGGTACTAGTTCCTACAATGAGCAGTACTTC,CASSLGTSSYNEQYF
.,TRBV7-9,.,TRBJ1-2,TGTGCCAGCAGCGATGACAGAATCTATGGCTACACCTTC,CASSDDRIYGYTF
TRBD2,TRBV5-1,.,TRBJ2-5,TGCGCCAGCAGCTTGAACCTGCGCGGGGGACAAGAGACCCAGTACTTC,CASSLNLRGGQETQYF
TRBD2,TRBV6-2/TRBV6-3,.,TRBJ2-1,TGTGCCAGCAGTTACCCGGGACTAGCATATGAGCAGTTCTTC,CASSYPGLAYEQFF
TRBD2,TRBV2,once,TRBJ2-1,TGTGCCAGCAGCCTAGCGGTGGATTACAATGAGCAGTTCTTC,CASSLAVDYNEQFF
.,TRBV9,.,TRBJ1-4,TGTGCCAGCAGCGTGGGGACAACTAATGAAAAACTGTTTTTT,CASSVGTTNEKLFF
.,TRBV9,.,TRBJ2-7,TGTGCCAGCAGCCAGGCAGGTCGGAACGAGCAGCACTTC,CASSQAGRNEQHF
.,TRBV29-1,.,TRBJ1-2,TGCAGCGTTGAGCCAGGGGCTAACTATGGCTACACCTTC,CSVEPGANYGYTF
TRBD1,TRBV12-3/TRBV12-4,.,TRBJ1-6,TGTGCCAGCAGGGGACAGGGGACCTTTTTCTCACCCCTCCACTTT,CASRGQGTFFSPLHF
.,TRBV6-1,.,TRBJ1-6,TGTGCCAGCAGTGAACGGCGGGCCTATAGCTCCTATAATTCACCCCTCCACTTT,CASSERRAYSSYNSPLHF
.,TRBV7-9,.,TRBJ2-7,TGTGCCAGCAGCTTAGCGATGAGCTACGAGCAGTACTTC,CASSLAMSYEQYF
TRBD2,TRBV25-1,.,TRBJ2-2,TGTGCCAGCAGTAAACTAGCGGGGGGTACTCATAACACCGGGGAGCTGTTTTTT,CASSKLAGGTHNTGELFF
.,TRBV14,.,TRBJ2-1,TGTGCCAGCAGCCCAGGACCCGAGCAGTTCTTC,CASSPGPEQFF
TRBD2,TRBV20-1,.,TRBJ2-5,TGCAGTGCTTCTGGACTAGCGGGGAGCTTAGAGACCCAGTACTTC,CSASGLAGSLETQYF
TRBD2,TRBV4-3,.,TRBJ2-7,TGCGCCAGCAGCCAAACCGGGGGGGCAGGGAAGGAGCAGTACTTC,CASSQTGGAGKEQYF
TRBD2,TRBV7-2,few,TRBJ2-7,TGTGCCAGCAGCTCCCCAGCGGGGGGAGGGGTCTACGAGCAGTACTTC,CASSSPAGGGVYEQYF
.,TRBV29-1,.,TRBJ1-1,TGCAGCGTTGATGGCACTGAAGCTTTCTTT,CSVDGTEAFF
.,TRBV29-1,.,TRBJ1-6,TGCAGCGTTGAATTGGAGGGGCCAAACTCACCCCTCCACTTT,CSVELEGPNSPLHF
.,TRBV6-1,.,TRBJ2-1,TGTGCCAGCAGTGAAAATCTGGGCCAGGACTACAATGAGCAGTTCTTC,CASSENLGQDYNEQFF
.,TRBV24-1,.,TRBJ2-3,TGTGCCACCAGTGATTTCGGAGATACGCAGTATTTT,CATSDFGDTQYF
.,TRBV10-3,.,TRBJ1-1,TGTGCCATCAACGCCGGGACCGAAGCTTTCTTT,CAINAGTEAFF
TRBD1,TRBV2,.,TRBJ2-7,TGTGCCAGCGGAGGACAGGGGGCAGCCGAGCAGTACTTC,CASGGQGAAEQYF
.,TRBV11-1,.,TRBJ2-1,TGTGCCAGCAGCTTAGAGCCGCAGGGACGTGAGCAGTTCTTC,CASSLEPQGREQFF
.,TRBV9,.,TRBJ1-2,TGTGCCAGCAGCCCACCAGAGCCCGGGGGGGGGAGAGGCTACACCTTC,CASSPPEPGGGRGYTF
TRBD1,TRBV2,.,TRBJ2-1,TGTGCCAGCAGTGGGACAGGGAGTCGGGAATACAATGAGCAGTTCTTC,CASSGTGSREYNEQFF
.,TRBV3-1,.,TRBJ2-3,TGTGCCAGCAGCCTGGCTTCGGGGGCGAGCACAGATACGCAGTATTTT,CASSLASGASTDTQYF
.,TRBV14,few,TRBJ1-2,TGTGCCAGCAGCCAAGATCCTGGGGATGGCTACACCTTC,CASSQDPGDGYTF
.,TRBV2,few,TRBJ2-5,TGTGCCAGCATACGCAGGGGCGGCGAGACCCAGTACTTC,CASIRRGGETQYF
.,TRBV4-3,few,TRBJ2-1,TGCGCCAGCAGCCAAGTGGGTAGTGAGCAGTTCTTC,CASSQVGSEQFF
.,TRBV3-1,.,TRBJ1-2,TGTGCCAGCAGCCAAGGACAGCAAAGGTATGGCTACACCTTC,CASSQGQQRYGYTF
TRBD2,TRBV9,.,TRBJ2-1,TGTGCCAGCAGCGTAGAGGGGACTAGCGGCAATGAGCAGTTCTTC,CASSVEGTSGNEQFF
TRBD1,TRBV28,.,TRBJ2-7,TGTGCCAGCAGAGCCCGGGACAGGGAGAACGAGCAGTACTTC,CASRARDRENEQYF
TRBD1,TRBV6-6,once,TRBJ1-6,TGTGCCAGCAGTGACCATCCGGGACAGGGGTCACCCCTCCACTTT,CASSDHPGQGSPLHF
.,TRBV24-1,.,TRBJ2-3,TGTGCCACCAGTGATGAACAGGCCCCGCAGTATTTT,CATSDEQAPQYF
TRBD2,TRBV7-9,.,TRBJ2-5,TGTGCCAGCAGCTTCCCAAAGACTAGCGGGGGGGCTAGTCAAGAGACCCAGTACTTC,CASSFPKTSGGASQETQYF
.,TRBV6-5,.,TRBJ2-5,TGTGCCAGCAGTTACGAGGGACCGGCGAGGACCCAGTACTTC,CASSYEGPARTQYF
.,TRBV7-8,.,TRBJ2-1,TGTTCCTGGGGCCACCCAGGGGAGCAGTTCTTC,CSWGHPGEQFF
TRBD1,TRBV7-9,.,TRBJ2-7,TGTGCCAGCAGCATAGGACAGGGGGTCGAGCAGTACTTC,CASSIGQGVEQYF
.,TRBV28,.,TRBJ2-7,TGTGCCAGCAGTTTATCAATAGCGGACTCCTACGAGCAGTACTTC,CASSLSIADSYEQYF
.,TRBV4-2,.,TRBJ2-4,TGTGCCAGCAGCCAAGATAGACAGTTAGCCAAAAACATTCAGTACTTC,CASSQDRQLAKNIQYF
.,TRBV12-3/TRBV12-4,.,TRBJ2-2,TGTGCCAGCAGCCGCACTAGACCCGGGGAGCTGTTTTTT,CASSRTRPGELFF
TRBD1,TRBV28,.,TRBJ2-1,TGTGCCAGCAGTCATCACCGGGACAGGACCGATGAGCAGTTCTTC,CASSHHRDRTDEQFF
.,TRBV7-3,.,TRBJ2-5,TGTGCCAGCAGCTTAAGCCCCGGGGGCGGGCAAGAGACCCAGTACTTC,CASSLSPGGGQETQYF
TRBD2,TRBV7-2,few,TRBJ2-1,TGTGCCAGCAGCTTAGTTCCTAGCGGGGGGGCCAATGAGCAGTTCTTC,CASSLVPSGGANEQFF
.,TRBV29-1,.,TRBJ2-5,TGCAGCATAGGGGTTGGCGGCGAGGAGACCCAGTACTTC,CSIGVGGEETQYF
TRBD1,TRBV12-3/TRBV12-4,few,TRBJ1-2,TGTGCCAGCAGTTTAGTCGGGACAGTATATGGCTACACCTTC,CASSLVGTVYGYTF
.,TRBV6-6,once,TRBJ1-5,TGTGCCGGCAGTTACTCGATATGGCCCCAGCATTTT,CAGSYSIWPQHF
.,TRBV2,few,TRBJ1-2,TGTGCCAGCAGTGAATCTCATGGCGGTGGCTACACCTTC,CASSESHGGGYTF